A selection of T cell receptor beta chains follows, all from one sample in a study of Graves' ophthalmopathy and Graves' hyperthyroidism. Each CDR3 protein gets one entry after TCRdb re-called the multiplex PCR reads with MiXCR. The sample yields over a million distinct CDR3 sequences, about 40% seen once. The specimen sequenced was peripheral blood or thyroid tissue (not recorded which). The receptors here all came from an adult man with Graves' hyperthyroidism. The CDR3 runs from the conserved cysteine through the conserved F or W. D genes are given only for firm matches. Not every row has a clone size; where given, it reads once, few, many or a size class.

d_gene	abundance	v_gene	j_gene	len	CDR3aa	CDR3nt
-	-	TRBV11-2	TRBJ1-1	13	CASSRTGTSGSFF	TGTGCCAGCAGCCGTACCGGGACTAGCGGGAGTTTCTTT
TRBD2	many	TRBV9	TRBJ2-7	16	CASSVGRGLAVYEQYF	TGTGCCAGCAGCGTAGGTAGGGGACTAGCGGTCTACGAGCAGTACTTC
-	-	TRBV20-1	TRBJ1-2	13	CSARDFAGTGYTF	TGCAGTGCTAGAGATTTCGCAGGGACGGGCTACACCTTC
-	-	TRBV29-1	TRBJ1-1	12	CSVAVGQSEAFF	TGCAGCGTTGCGGTGGGCCAAAGTGAAGCTTTCTTT
-	many	TRBV29-1	TRBJ1-1	14	CSVERDPRNTEAFF	TGCAGCGTTGAACGGGACCCGCGGAACACTGAAGCTTTCTTT
-	-	TRBV5-1	TRBJ2-7	15	CASSLESLSGYEQYF	TGCGCCAGCAGCTTGGAATCGTTGAGCGGCTACGAGCAGTACTTC
-	-	TRBV7-2	TRBJ1-2	13	CASSLWAGYGYTF	TGTGCCAGCAGCCTCTGGGCGGGATATGGCTACACCTTC
-	-	TRBV7-8	TRBJ1-6	16	CASSSPGRRGNSPLHF	TGCGCCAGCAGCTCCCCTGGGCGGCGGGGGAATTCACCCCTCCACTTT
TRBD2	many	TRBV12-3/TRBV12-4	TRBJ2-5	15	CASSHGGGRQETQYF	TGTGCCAGCAGCCACGGGGGAGGGCGGCAAGAGACCCAGTACTTC
-	many	TRBV7-9	TRBJ1-2	16	CASSAPRLVRSHGYTF	TGTGCCAGCAGCGCCCCGCGCTTAGTCCGGTCCCATGGCTACACCTTC
-	-	TRBV29-1	TRBJ2-1	11	CSSRFGNEQFF	TGCAGCTCTAGGTTCGGCAATGAGCAGTTCTTC
-	many	TRBV5-1	TRBJ2-7	13	CASSAGDGGAVYF	TGCGCCAGCAGCGCAGGTGATGGGGGAGCAGTGTACTTC
-	few	TRBV28	TRBJ1-2	13	CASSPVELYGYTF	TGTGCCAGCAGTCCCGTAGAGCTCTATGGCTACACCTTC
-	once	TRBV7-2	TRBJ2-7	15	CASRSSRSTHYEQYF	TGTGCCAGCAGGTCTTCTCGATCAACACACTACGAGCAGTACTTC
-	many	TRBV20-1	TRBJ1-1	13	CSAIRTGGNEAFF	TGCAGTGCTATCCGGACCGGCGGGAATGAAGCTTTCTTT
-	-	TRBV7-2	TRBJ2-5	16	CASSVTGGSVGETQYF	TGTGCCAGCAGCGTTACTGGGGGATCAGTTGGAGAGACCCAGTACTTC
-	many	TRBV7-6	TRBJ2-2	12	CALPGPTGELFF	TGTGCCCTACCCGGACCAACCGGGGAGCTGTTTTTT
-	many	TRBV15	TRBJ2-2	16	CATSRVASANTGELFF	TGTGCCACCAGCAGAGTGGCTAGCGCTAACACCGGGGAGCTGTTTTTT
-	many	TRBV12-3/TRBV12-4	TRBJ1-2	14	CASSLEKGRYGYTF	TGTGCCAGCAGTTTAGAGAAGGGTCGCTATGGCTACACCTTC